One and the same sample provided the 25 T cell receptor beta chains below, sequenced in a study of molecular identifiers for immune sequencing clone quantification. MiXCR, run by TCRdb on the PCR reads, gives a single entry per CDR3 protein. The table has about 320,000 distinct CDR3 sequences, about 22% seen once. Sample: naive CD8+ T cells from blood, with Jurkat cell RNA spiked in. The subset: FACS-sorted CD8+CD4-CCR7+CD45RA+ naive T cells. The receptors originated from a human donor in good health. Some libraries in this study had Jurkat cell RNA spiked in.

This rearrangement joins TRBV5-1 to TRBJ2-1; 9 nucleotides align to TRBD2. CDR1 and CDR2 (germline): SGHRS, YFSETQ. J lost 6 bases, V lost 7 bases, and 14 bases had no gene match. CDR3 size: 16 residues. This CDR3 is CASAPMGLAVSNEQFF. The CDR3 DNA reads as TGCGCCAGCGCCCCCATGGGACTAGCCGTATCCAATGAGCAGTTCTTC.

This clonotype has ten or more counts. The gene calls are TRBV7-9 and TRBJ2-3; 8 positions match TRBD2. V gave up 5 bases and J gave up 4 bases; unmatched junction bases: 5. The CDR3 is made up of 14 amino acids. Germline loops: CDR1 SEHNR, CDR2 FQNEAQ (reference sequence). This CDR3 reads CASSDGLAPDTQYF. CDR3 nucleotides: TGTGCCAGCAGCGATGGACTAGCTCCAGATACGCAGTATTTT.

This clonotype showed up just once. The junction does not match germline at one end; this may be a read error. Here the CDR3 DNA reads TGTGCCGGCAGCCAATTTGTCTCGGGGTACGAGCAGTACTTC. Protein sequence: CAGSQFVSGYEQYF. The chain uses TRBV3-1 and TRBJ2-7; D perhaps matches TRBD2 (5 bases). The CDR3 covers 14 residues. Germline CDR1 and CDR2: LGHDT and YNNKEL (reference sequence).

This clonotype was recorded at least ten times. A junction end diverges from the germline sequence, so it may reflect a read error. The rearrangement uses TRBV12-3 or TRBV12-4 and TRBJ1-2; perhaps TRBD1 as D (5 bases). The length of the CDR3 is 11 residues. DNA for the CDR3: TGTGCCAGCAGTTTAGGGGGGTTGAGTTCCTTC. This gives the protein CASSLGGLSSF.

The V and J genes are TRBV14 and TRBJ2-3; 8 bases are shared with TRBD2. The J segment lost 4 bases and the V segment lost 0 bases, leaving 9 bases of the junction unmatched. This CDR3 spans 17 amino acids. In germline, CDR1 is SGHDN, CDR2 FVKESK. CDR3 in amino acids: CASSQDRPGGRSDTQYF. As DNA, the CDR3 is TGTGCCAGCAGCCAAGATCGTCCGGGGGGGCGGTCAGATACGCAGTATTTT. Looking up the rest from reference TRBV14 and TRBJ2-3 gives the full variable domain: EAGVTQFPSHSVIEKGQTVTLRCDPISGHDNLYWYRRVMGKEIKFLLHFVKESKQDESGMPNNRFLAERTGGTYSTLKVQPAELEDSGVYFCASSQDRPGGRSDTQYFGPGTRLTVL.

With regard to this clonotype: This may come from a read error, since a much larger clone is one base off. The chain employs TRBV20-1 and TRBJ2-3; TRBD2 might be the D (6 bases). The CDR3 loop spans 17 amino acids. CDR1 and CDR2 (germline): DFQATT, SNEGSKA (reference sequence). V lost 1 base and J 0 bases, leaving 17 bases between the germline ends. Written as DNA, the CDR3 is TGCAGTGCTAGAGCTACTAGCAGGAGTACCAGCACAGATACGCAGTATTTT. It specifies CSARATSRSTSTDTQYF.

There are a few counts of this clonotype. The J gene is TRBJ2-7, the V gene TRBV4-2; 10 bases fit TRBD2. Germline CDR1 LGHNA, CDR2 YNFKEQ. There are 15 residues in the CDR3. Trimming removed 0 bases from V and 3 bases from J; junction bases left unmatched: 2. The CDR3 DNA sequence: TGTGCCAGCAGCCAAGACCCTAGCGGGGGCTACGAGCAGTACTTC. Its protein is CASSQDPSGGYEQYF.

In its sample, this clonotype was seen many times. The chain combines TRBV13 with TRBJ1-2; D uncertain. CDR3 length: 13 amino acids. V was pared by 1 base and J by 6 bases, with 9 bases between. Germline V gene data show CDR1 as PRHDT and CDR2 as FYEKMQ (reference sequence). The CDR3 region is CASSLVSDDGYTF. The CDR3 DNA reads TGTGCCAGCAGCTTAGTCTCCGACGATGGCTACACCTTC.

Many counts were recorded for this clonotype. The chain carries TRBV24-1 and TRBJ2-1; 10 bases are a match to TRBD2. The CDR3 has 17 amino acids. The trim removed 3 bases at V and 0 bases at J, leaving 4 bases unmatched. The germline V gene has CDR1 KGHDR and CDR2 SFDVKD. The CDR3 nucleotides are TGTGCCACCAGTGATATAGCTAGCGGGAGCTCCTACAATGAGCAGTTCTTC. This translates into CATSDIASGSSYNEQFF.

CDR3 residues: CASSRVEDPSYEQYF. DNA of the CDR3: TGTGCCAGCAGCCGCGTTGAAGACCCCTCCTACGAGCAGTACTTC. The chain combines TRBV5-6 with TRBJ2-7; no definite D call. There are 15 residues in the CDR3. V lost 4 bases, J lost 0 bases, and 14 bases lay in between. CDR1 and CDR2 (germline): SGHDT, YYEEEE.

Many counts were recorded for this clonotype. This rearrangement joins TRBV6-5 to TRBJ2-7; maybe TRBD2 (5 bases). CDR1 and CDR2 (germline): MNHEY, SVGAGI. Deletions cut 5 bases from V and 5 bases from J, with 10 bases between. The CDR3 has 12 residues. The CDR3 nucleotides read TGTGCCAGCAGTCGAGGGTCCCACGAGCAGTACTTC. It is translated as CASSRGSHEQYF.

There are many counts of this clonotype. The chain couples TRBV7-9 to TRBJ1-1; D uncertain. V lost 5 bases, J lost 4 bases, and 14 bases lay in between. Per the germline V gene, CDR1 is SEHNR and CDR2 is FQNEAQ (reference sequence). The CDR3 consists of 14 residues. The DNA for the CDR3 is TGTGCCAGCAGCCCAGTCCCCCGGTCCACTGAAGCTTTCTTT. Amino acid sequence: CASSPVPRSTEAFF.

Details on this clonotype: A single base separates this from a much larger clone, so it may be a read error. The chain recombines TRBV5-6 with TRBJ1-1; D remains unclear. This CDR3 has 14 amino acids. The germline CDR1 and CDR2 sequences are SGHDT and YYEEEE. The CDR3 is CASSWGGEAVEASF. CDR3 DNA sequence: TGTGCCAGCAGCTGGGGTGGTGAGGCAGTTGAAGCTTCCTTT.

In this sample, this clonotype turned up many times. The rearrangement joins TRBV4-1 to TRBJ2-1; D gene uncertain. The V and J ends lost 1 base and 0 bases respectively, with 7 bases between them. The CDR3 runs to 15 residues. Germline assignment: CDR1 MGHRA and CDR2 YSYEKL. The CDR3: CASSQGLSSYNEQFF. In DNA, the CDR3 is TGCGCCAGCAGCCAAGGACTTAGCTCCTACAATGAGCAGTTCTTC.

The V and J genes are TRBV27 and TRBJ2-3; 12 bases agree with TRBD2. J gave up 5 bases and V 5 bases, and 14 bases lay outside the gene matches. The CDR3 is 18 residues long. Per germline, CDR1 MNHEY and CDR2 SMNVEV (reference sequence). The CDR3 coding sequence is TGTGCCAGCAGTACCCGGGACCTGACTAGCGGGAGCGTAGATACGCAGTATTTT. It is translated as CASSTRDLTSGSVDTQYF.

In the case of this clonotype: It may be a read error: a sequence one base away is much more abundant. The rearrangement uses TRBV5-6 and TRBJ1-1; the D gene is possibly TRBD1 (5 bases). This CDR3 region has 15 residues. From germline, CDR1 is SGHDT and CDR2 YYEEEE. The CDR3 protein is CASGLIEGLHTEAFF. The CDR3, as DNA: TGTGCCAGCGGCTTGATTGAGGGGCTGCACACTGAAGCTTTCTTT.

The sample holds many counts of this clonotype. CDR3 amino acids: CASSPPGTGSTGELFF. In DNA form, the CDR3 reads TGTGCCAGCAGCCCCCCGGGGACAGGGAGCACCGGGGAGCTGTTTTTT. The rearrangement joins TRBV3-1 to TRBJ2-2, with 9 bases aligning to TRBD1. Germline values: CDR1 LGHDT, CDR2 YNNKEL (reference sequence). This CDR3 is 16 amino acids long. V trimming: 4 bases; J trimming: 4 bases; junction bases outside the gene matches: 7.

There are many counts of this clonotype. The CDR3: CAWSVENTGELFF. The DNA of the CDR3 is TGTGCCTGGAGTGTAGAGAACACCGGGGAGCTGTTTTTT. The chain couples TRBV30 to TRBJ2-2; D not certain. CDR3 length equals 13 residues. Trimming pared 0 bases from V and 1 base from J, leaving 3 bases between. The germline V gene has CDR1 GTSNPN and CDR2 SVGIG (reference sequence).

The chain has TRBV27 and TRBJ2-7, with D unresolved. The germline V gene encodes CDR1 MNHEY and CDR2 SMNVEV (reference sequence). The V end was cut by 0 bases, the J end by 3 bases, with 6 bases between. The CDR3 has 13 amino acids. The CDR3 sequence: CASSLSDRYEQYF. Here the CDR3 DNA reads TGTGCCAGCAGTTTATCGGACCGCTACGAGCAGTACTTC.

This clonotype was recorded at least ten times. The chain joins TRBV5-1 to TRBJ2-1; D is possibly TRBD2 (5 bases). V was clipped by 5 bases and J by 1 base, with 13 bases between them. The CDR3 runs 15 residues. Germline assignment: CDR1 SGHRS and CDR2 YFSETQ. The CDR3: CASSSLGSSYNEQFF. CDR3 in DNA: TGCGCCAGCAGTAGCCTGGGGAGTTCCTACAATGAGCAGTTCTTC.

Ten or more counts support this clonotype. The V and J genes are TRBV20-1 and TRBJ2-3; TRBD2 is a possible D gene (6 bases). The CDR3 loop spans 14 amino acids. The germline V gene has CDR1 DFQATT and CDR2 SNEGSKA (reference sequence). Trimming removed 2 bases at V and 6 bases at J, with 15 bases between. Here the CDR3 DNA reads TGCAGTGCTAGATATACGGGGGAGCCCGATACGCAGTATTTT. Its protein product is CSARYTGEPDTQYF.

This clonotype was observed a few times. Its ends do not fully match the called genes, so a read error is possible. The rearrangement uses TRBV5-1 and TRBJ1-1; maybe TRBD1 (6 bases). The CDR3 covers 13 residues. Looked up from germline, CDR1 is SGHRS and CDR2 is YFSETQ. CDR3 nucleotides: TGCGCCGGCAGCTTGACGGGGGCCTATGCAGCTTTCTTT. It encodes CAGSLTGAYAAFF.

The chain links TRBV2 to TRBJ2-3; the D gene is possibly TRBD2 (7 bases). Germline CDR1 is SNHLY and CDR2 is FYNNEI. The CDR3 consists of 14 residues. Trimming cost V 9 bases and J 2 bases, with 15 bases left between them. CDR3 region: CASRGADSTDTQYF. The CDR3 DNA is TGTGCCAGTCGGGGGGCCGACTCCACAGATACGCAGTATTTT.

As to this clonotype: A much larger clone sits a single nucleotide away, making a read error possible. J is TRBJ2-1 and V is TRBV4-3, with D maybe TRBD2 (5 bases). Trimming left V 4 bases short and J 1 base short, with 11 bases between. Germline V CDR1 and CDR2: LGHNA, YSLEER. CDR3 size: 15 residues. The CDR3 DNA follows: TGCGCCAGCAGCCGAGGCACGGGGTCCTACAATGAGCAGTTCTTC. Its translation: CASSRGTGSYNEQFF.

V is TRBV20-1 and J is TRBJ2-7, with unresolved D. V was shortened by 3 bases and J by 0 bases, with 9 bases between the two germline ends. The CDR3 length is 13 residues. Germline V gene sequence: CDR1 DFQATT, CDR2 SNEGSKA (reference sequence). CDR3 protein: CSARWHSSYEQYF. The CDR3 region has the DNA TGCAGTGCTAGGTGGCACAGCTCCTACGAGCAGTACTTC.